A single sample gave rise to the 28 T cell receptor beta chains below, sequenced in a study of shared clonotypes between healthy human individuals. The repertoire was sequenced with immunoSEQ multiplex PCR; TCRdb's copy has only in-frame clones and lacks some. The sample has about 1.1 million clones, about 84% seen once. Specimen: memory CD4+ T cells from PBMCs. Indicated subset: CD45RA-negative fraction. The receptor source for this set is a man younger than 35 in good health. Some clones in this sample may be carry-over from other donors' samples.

The CDR3 region is CAWSVLRETQYF. The CDR3 nucleotides read TGTGCCTGGAGTGTTCTGAGAGAGACCCAGTACTTC. The rearrangement uses TRBV30 and TRBJ2-5, with D uncertain. The germline V gene has CDR1 GTSNPN and CDR2 SVGIG (reference sequence). Trimming pared 0 bases from V and 4 bases from J, leaving 6 bases between. CDR3 length: 12 residues.

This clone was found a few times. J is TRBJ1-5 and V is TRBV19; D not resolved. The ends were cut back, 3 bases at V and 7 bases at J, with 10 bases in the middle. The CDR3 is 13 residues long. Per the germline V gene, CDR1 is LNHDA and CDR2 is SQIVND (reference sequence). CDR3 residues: CASSMVGIQPQHF. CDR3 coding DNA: TGTGCCAGTAGTATGGTTGGGATCCAGCCCCAGCATTTT.

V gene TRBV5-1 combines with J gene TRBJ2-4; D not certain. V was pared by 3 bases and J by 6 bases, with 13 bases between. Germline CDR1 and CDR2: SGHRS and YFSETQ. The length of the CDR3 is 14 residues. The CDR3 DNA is TGCGCCAGCAGCTACCTCCCTAAGACAAACATTCAGTACTTC. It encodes CASSYLPKTNIQYF. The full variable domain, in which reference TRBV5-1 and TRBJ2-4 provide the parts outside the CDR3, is KAGVTQTPRYLIKTRGQQVTLSCSPISGHRSVSWYQQTPGQGLQFLFEYFSETQRNKGNFPGRFSGRQFSNSRSEMNVSTLELGDSALYLCASSYLPKTNIQYFGAGTRLSVL.

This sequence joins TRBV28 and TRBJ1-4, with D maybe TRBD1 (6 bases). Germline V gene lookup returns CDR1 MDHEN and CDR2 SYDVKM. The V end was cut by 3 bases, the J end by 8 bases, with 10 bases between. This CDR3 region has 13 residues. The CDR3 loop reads CASSLGHTEKLFF. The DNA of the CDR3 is TGTGCCAGCAGTTTGGGACATACCGAAAAACTGTTTTTT.

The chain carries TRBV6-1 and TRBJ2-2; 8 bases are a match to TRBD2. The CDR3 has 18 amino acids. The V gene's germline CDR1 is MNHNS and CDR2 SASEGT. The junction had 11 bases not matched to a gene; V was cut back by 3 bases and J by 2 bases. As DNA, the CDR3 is TGTGCCAGCAGTGACCTCGGGAGGGTAGCGGGAAACACCGGGGAGCTGTTTTTT. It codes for CASSDLGRVAGNTGELFF.

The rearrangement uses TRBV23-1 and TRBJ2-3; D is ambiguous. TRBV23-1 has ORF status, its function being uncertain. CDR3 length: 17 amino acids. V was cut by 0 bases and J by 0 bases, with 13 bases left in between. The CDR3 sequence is CASSQSRLSPSTDTQYF. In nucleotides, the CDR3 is TGCGCCAGCAGTCAATCAAGACTGAGTCCTAGCACAGATACGCAGTATTTT.

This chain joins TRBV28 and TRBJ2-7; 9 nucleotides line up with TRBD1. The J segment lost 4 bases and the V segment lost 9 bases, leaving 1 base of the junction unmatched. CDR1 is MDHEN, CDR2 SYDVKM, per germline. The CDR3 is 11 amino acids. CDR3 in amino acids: CASGQGYEQYF. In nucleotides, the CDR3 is TGTGCCAGTGGACAGGGGTACGAGCAGTACTTC.

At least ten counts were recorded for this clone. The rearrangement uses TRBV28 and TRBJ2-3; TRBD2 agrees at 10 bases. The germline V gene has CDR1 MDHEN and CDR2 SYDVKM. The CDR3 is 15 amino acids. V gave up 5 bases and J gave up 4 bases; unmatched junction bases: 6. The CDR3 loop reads CASSLAGVGPDTQYF. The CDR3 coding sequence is TGTGCCAGCAGTCTAGCGGGAGTGGGGCCAGATACGCAGTATTTT.

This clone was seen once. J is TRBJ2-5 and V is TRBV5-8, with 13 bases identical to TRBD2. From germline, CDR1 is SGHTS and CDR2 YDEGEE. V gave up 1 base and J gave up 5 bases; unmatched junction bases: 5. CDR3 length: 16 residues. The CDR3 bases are TGTGCCAGCAGCTTGTCCAAGACTAGCGGGAGGGAGACCCAGTACTTC. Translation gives CASSLSKTSGRETQYF.

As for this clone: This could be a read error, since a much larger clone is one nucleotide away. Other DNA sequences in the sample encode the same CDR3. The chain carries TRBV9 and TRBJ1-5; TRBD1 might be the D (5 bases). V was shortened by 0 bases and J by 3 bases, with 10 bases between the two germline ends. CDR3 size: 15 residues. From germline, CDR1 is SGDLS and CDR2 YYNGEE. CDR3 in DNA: TGTGCCAGCAGCGTAGGGGGGACGCACAATCAGCCCCAGCATTTT. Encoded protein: CASSVGGTHNQPQHF.

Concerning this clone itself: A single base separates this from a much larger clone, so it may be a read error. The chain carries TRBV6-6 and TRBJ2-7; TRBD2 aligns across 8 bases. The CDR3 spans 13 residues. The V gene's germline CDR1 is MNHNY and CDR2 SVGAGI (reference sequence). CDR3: CASSYGAGGEQCF. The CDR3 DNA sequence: TGTGCCAGCAGTTACGGCGCGGGGGGCGAGCAGTGCTTC.

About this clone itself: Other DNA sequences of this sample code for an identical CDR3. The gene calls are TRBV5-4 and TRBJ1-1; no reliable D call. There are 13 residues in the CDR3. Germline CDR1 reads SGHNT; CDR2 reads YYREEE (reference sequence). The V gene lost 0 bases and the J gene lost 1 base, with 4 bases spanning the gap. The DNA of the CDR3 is TGTGCCAGCAGCTTGGCTGGGAACACTGAAGCTTTCTTT. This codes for CASSLAGNTEAFF.

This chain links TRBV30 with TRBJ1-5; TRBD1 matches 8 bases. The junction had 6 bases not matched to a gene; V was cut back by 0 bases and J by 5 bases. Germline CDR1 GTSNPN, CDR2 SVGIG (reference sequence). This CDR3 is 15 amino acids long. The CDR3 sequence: CAWSVAGGGDQPQHF. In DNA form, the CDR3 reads TGTGCCTGGAGTGTAGCAGGGGGCGGTGATCAGCCCCAGCATTTT.

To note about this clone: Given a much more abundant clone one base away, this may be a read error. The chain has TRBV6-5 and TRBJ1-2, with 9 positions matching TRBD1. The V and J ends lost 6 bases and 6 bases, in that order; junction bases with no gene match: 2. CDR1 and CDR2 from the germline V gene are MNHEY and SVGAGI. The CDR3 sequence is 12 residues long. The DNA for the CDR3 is TGTGCCAGCAGCCGGGACAGGGATGGCTACACCTTC. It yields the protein CASSRDRDGYTF.

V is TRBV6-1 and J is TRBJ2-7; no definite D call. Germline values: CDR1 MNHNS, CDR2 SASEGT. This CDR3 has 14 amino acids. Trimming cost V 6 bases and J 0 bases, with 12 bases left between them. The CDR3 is CASRKTAASYEQYF. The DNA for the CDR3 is TGTGCCAGCAGGAAAACGGCAGCCTCCTACGAGCAGTACTTC.

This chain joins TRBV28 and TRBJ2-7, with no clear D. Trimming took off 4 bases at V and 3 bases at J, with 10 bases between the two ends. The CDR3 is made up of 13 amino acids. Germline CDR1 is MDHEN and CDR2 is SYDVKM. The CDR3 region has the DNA TGTGCCAGCAGTTCGACCCCATACTACGAGCAGTACTTC. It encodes CASSSTPYYEQYF.

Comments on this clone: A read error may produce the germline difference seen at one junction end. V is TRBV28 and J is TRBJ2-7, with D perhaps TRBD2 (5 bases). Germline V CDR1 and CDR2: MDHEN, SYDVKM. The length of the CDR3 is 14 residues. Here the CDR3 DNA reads TGTGCCAGCACCCCCGGCGGGCACTCCTACGGGCAGTACTTC. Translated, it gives CASTPGGHSYGQYF.

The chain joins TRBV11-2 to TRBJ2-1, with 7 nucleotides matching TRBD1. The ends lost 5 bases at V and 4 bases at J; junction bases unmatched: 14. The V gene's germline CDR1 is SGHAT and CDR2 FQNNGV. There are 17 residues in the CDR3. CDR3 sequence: CASSTPLRDSPYNEQFF. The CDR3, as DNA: TGTGCCAGCAGCACCCCCCTCCGGGACAGTCCTTACAATGAGCAGTTCTTC.

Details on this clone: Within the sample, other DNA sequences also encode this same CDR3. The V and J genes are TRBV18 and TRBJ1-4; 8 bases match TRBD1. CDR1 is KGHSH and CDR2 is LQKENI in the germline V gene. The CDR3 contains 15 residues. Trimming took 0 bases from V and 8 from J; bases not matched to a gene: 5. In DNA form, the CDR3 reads TGTGCCAGCTCACCACCCGGACAGGGAGGAGAAAAACTGTTTTTT. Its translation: CASSPPGQGGEKLFF.

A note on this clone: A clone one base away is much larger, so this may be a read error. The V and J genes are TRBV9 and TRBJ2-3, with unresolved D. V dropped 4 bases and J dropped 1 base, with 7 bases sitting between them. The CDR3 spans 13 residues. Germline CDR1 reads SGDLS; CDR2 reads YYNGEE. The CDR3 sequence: CASSQIGTDTQYF. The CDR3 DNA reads TGTGCCAGCAGCCAAATAGGCACAGATACGCAGTATTTT.

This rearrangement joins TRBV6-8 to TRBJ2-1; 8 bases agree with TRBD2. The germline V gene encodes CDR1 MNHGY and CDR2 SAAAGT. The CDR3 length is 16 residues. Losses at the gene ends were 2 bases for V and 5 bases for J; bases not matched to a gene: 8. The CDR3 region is CASSYVREGRNNEQFF. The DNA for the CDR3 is TGTGCCAGCAGTTACGTTCGGGAGGGCCGGAACAATGAGCAGTTCTTC.

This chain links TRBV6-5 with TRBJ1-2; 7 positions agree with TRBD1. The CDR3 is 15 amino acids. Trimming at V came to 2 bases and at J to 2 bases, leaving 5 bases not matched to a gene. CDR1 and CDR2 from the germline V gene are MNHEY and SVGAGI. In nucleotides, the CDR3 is TGTGCCAGCAGTTACGACCTGACAGGGAACTATGGCTACACCTTC. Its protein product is CASSYDLTGNYGYTF.

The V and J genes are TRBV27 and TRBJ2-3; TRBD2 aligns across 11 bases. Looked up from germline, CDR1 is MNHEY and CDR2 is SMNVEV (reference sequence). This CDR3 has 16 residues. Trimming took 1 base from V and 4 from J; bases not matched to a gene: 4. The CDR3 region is CASSLLVAGGADTQYF. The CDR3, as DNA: TGTGCCAGCAGTTTATTGGTAGCGGGAGGGGCAGATACGCAGTATTTT.

The CDR3 sequence is CASSVAGSAPETQYF. The CDR3 coding sequence is TGTGCCAGCAGCGTAGCAGGGAGCGCTCCAGAGACCCAGTACTTC. This chain connects TRBV9 to TRBJ2-5; TRBD1 or TRBD2 may be the D gene (5 bases each). The CDR3 is 15 residues long. CDR1 and CDR2 (germline): SGDLS, YYNGEE. Trimming removed 0 bases at V and 4 bases at J, with 13 bases between.

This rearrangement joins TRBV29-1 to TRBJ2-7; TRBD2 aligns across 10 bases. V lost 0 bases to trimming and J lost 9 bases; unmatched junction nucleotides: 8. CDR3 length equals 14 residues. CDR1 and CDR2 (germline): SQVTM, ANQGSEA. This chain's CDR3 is CSVEEVGLAEVQYF. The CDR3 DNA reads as TGCAGCGTTGAAGAAGTAGGACTAGCGGAGGTGCAGTACTTC.

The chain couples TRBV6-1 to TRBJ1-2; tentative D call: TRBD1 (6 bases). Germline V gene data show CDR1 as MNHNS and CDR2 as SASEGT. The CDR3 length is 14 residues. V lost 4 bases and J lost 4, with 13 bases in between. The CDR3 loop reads CASSGGGEPYGYTF. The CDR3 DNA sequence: TGTGCCAGCAGTGGAGGGGGAGAGCCCTATGGCTACACCTTC.

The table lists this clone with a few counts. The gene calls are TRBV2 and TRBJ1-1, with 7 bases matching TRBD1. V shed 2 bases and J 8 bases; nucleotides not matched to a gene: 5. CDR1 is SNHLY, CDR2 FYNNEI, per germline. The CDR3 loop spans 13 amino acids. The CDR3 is CASSETGDAEAFF. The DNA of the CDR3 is TGTGCCAGCAGTGAAACAGGGGACGCGGAAGCTTTCTTT.

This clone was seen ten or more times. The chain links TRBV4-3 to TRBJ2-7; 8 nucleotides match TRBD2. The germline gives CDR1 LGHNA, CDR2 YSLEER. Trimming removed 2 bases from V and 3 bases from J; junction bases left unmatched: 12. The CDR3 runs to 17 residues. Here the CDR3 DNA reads TGCGCCAGCAGCCAATACGGGAGGGCAGTAAAGTACTACGAGCAGTACTTC. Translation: CASSQYGRAVKYYEQYF.